Presented here are 10 T cell receptor beta chains from one specimen sequenced in a study of shared T cell receptors in the human thymus. Libraries were prepared by immunoSEQ multiplex PCR; TCRdb keeps only in-frame clonotypes and omits some of them. The repertoire has under 700,000 clones, around 82% of them found once; the top ten carry about 0.013%. These data also featured in a second study, about human thymus T cells.

The material sequenced was thymocytes. These receptors all come from a boy in the first two years of life with a congenital heart defect.

The V call is TRBV7-9, the J call TRBJ2-7; weak D call: TRBD1 (6 bases). Trimming took off 7 bases at V and 0 bases at J, with 16 bases between the two ends. Germline V lookup: CDR1 SEHNR, CDR2 FQNEAQ (reference sequence). The CDR3 length is 15 residues. The CDR3 protein is CASNPPDSPSYEQYF. The DNA of the CDR3 is TGTGCCAGCAACCCCCCGGACAGTCCCTCCTACGAGCAGTACTTC.

The gene calls are TRBV28 and TRBJ2-3; D is possibly TRBD2 (5 bases). V shed 3 bases and J shed 1 base, with 11 bases lying between them. The CDR3 consists of 15 residues. Germline V gives CDR1 MDHEN, CDR2 SYDVKM. The CDR3 region is CASSFGEWGTDTQYF. Here the CDR3 DNA reads TGTGCCAGCAGTTTCGGGGAATGGGGCACAGATACGCAGTATTTT.

The chain is built from TRBV10-1 and TRBJ2-1; the match to TRBD2 covers 9 bases. The CDR3 contains 14 residues. V trimming: 6 bases; J trimming: 10 bases; junction bases outside the gene matches: 10. The germline V gene has CDR1 WNHNN and CDR2 SYGVQD (reference sequence). CDR3 nucleotides: TGCGCCAGCAGCCAGGCACTAGCGGGTGGCGAGCAGTTCTTC. This gives the protein CASSQALAGGEQFF.

The chain carries TRBV9 and TRBJ1-1; D is unclear. The length of the CDR3 is 13 residues. V was clipped by 3 bases and J by 3 bases, with 9 bases between them. From germline, CDR1 is SGDLS and CDR2 YYNGEE. The CDR3 is CASSAARDTEAFF. The CDR3, as DNA: TGTGCCAGCAGCGCCGCCCGGGACACTGAAGCTTTCTTT. The full variable domain, its missing parts supplied by reference TRBV9 and TRBJ1-1, is DSGVTQTPKHLITATGQRVTLRCSPRSGDLSVYWYQQSLDQGLQFLIQYYNGEERAKGNILERFSAQQFPDLHSELNLSSLELGDSALYFCASSAARDTEAFFGQGTRLTVV.

The V and J genes are TRBV27 and TRBJ2-3; a weak D match, TRBD2 (6 bases). Trimming cost V 1 base and J 0 bases, with 26 bases left between them. CDR1 MNHEY and CDR2 SMNVEV come from the germline V gene (reference sequence). CDR3 length: 21 amino acids. CDR3 DNA sequence: TGTGCCAGCAGTTTATTCCCCGGACTAAGCCCCACCGAATATAGCACAGATACGCAGTATTTT. This sequence encodes CASSLFPGLSPTEYSTDTQYF.

The chain employs TRBV30 and TRBJ1-5; D might be TRBD1 (6 bases). Trimming took 2 bases from V and 6 from J, leaving 11 bases between them. Germline V lookup: CDR1 GTSNPN, CDR2 SVGIG (reference sequence). The CDR3 sequence is 13 residues long. The CDR3 DNA reads TGTGCCTGGAGTCTCAGGGGTTGTCAGCCCCAGCATTTT. Translated: CAWSLRGCQPQHF.

The chain has TRBV6-4 and TRBJ2-1; 9 bases line up with TRBD2. The CDR3 runs 15 residues. V lost 6 bases, J lost 9 bases, and 12 bases stayed unmatched. The V gene's germline CDR1 is MRHNA and CDR2 SNTAGT. The CDR3 reads CASSRLAGPVGEQFF. CDR3 in DNA: TGTGCCAGCAGCCGGCTAGCGGGACCCGTCGGTGAGCAGTTCTTC.

This clone turned up a few times. For the CDR3, the DNA is TGTGCCAGCAGCTCTCAAGTCCGGCCTAGCGACCGGTTCTTC. It yields the protein CASSSQVRPSDRFF. The V and J genes are TRBV5-4 and TRBJ2-1, with a tentative D call TRBD2 (6 bases). CDR3 length: 14 amino acids. V lost 3 bases to trimming and J lost 15 bases, with 22 bases between them. CDR1 and CDR2 from the germline V gene are SGHNT and YYREEE (reference sequence).

This chain uses TRBV7-4 with TRBJ2-1; D gene uncertain. The germline V and J ends were trimmed by 6 bases and 1 base, with 28 bases remaining between them. The CDR3 loop spans 20 amino acids. The germline gives CDR1 SGHVT, CDR2 SQSDAQ. The DNA of the CDR3 is TGTGCCAGCAGGTGGAGAATTCCTTACCCTATAGCCTATTCCTACAATGAGCAGTTCTTC. Protein sequence: CASRWRIPYPIAYSYNEQFF. The full variable domain, in which reference TRBV7-4 and TRBJ2-1 provide the parts outside the CDR3, is GAGVSQSPRYKVAKRGRDVALRCDSISGHVTLYWYRQTLGQGSEVLTYSQSDAQRDKSGRPSGRFSAERPERSVSTLKIQRTEQGDSAVYLCASRWRIPYPIAYSYNEQFFGPGTRLTVL.

The CDR3 here is CASSYTGVDETQYF. The CDR3 nucleotides read TGTGCCAGCAGTTACACGGGGGTAGACGAGACCCAGTACTTC. V and J are TRBV6-5 and TRBJ2-5; TRBD2 is a possible D gene (6 bases). V was cut by 2 bases and J by 5 bases, with 12 bases left in between. The V gene's germline CDR1 is MNHEY and CDR2 SVGAGI. The CDR3 sequence is 14 residues long.